A selection of T cell receptor beta chains follows, all from one sample in a study of shared clonotypes between healthy human individuals. TCRdb's copy holds only in-frame clones and misses some; the assay was immunoSEQ multiplex PCR. The top ten clones hold about 0.36% of a sample with roughly 2.2 million clones, less than 95% of them seen once. Sequenced material: naive CD4+ T cells from PBMCs. These receptors originate from a man between 18 and 29 years old in good health. Some clones in this sample may be carry-over from other donors' samples. Both conserved end residues are part of each CDR3. The D gene is left open where the match is weak. Clone size is stated in some rows and not others, as once, few, many or a class when expanded.

j_call v_call clone_size d_call cdr3_nt cdr3_aa
TRBJ2-1 TRBV11-2 . . TGTGCCAGCAGCCTAGGACAGCGATCCTACAATGAGCAGTTCTTC CASSLGQRSYNEQFF
TRBJ1-6 TRBV5-4 . TRBD1 TGTGCCAGCAGCTCGAAAACGACAGGGACTAATTCACCCCTCCACTTT CASSSKTTGTNSPLHF
TRBJ2-4 TRBV28 . TRBD2 TGTGCCAGCAGTTTACTAGCGGGAGGCGACAAAAACATTCAGTACTTC CASSLLAGGDKNIQYF
TRBJ2-1 TRBV29-1 . TRBD2 TGCAGCGTTGAAGGTAGCGGGAGCTTACTCTCCTACAATGAGCAGTTCTTC CSVEGSGSLLSYNEQFF
TRBJ1-2 TRBV30 . TRBD1 TGTGCCTCCCCCGGGACAGGGTATGGCTACACCTTC CASPGTGYGYTF
TRBJ2-3 TRBV7-3 . TRBD2 TGTGCCAGCAGCTCCAACCCGAGCGGGAGGGAATCAGATACGCAGTATTTT CASSSNPSGRESDTQYF
TRBJ2-5 TRBV28 . TRBD1 TGTGCCAGCAGTCCTCGGACAGGGGAACAGACCCAGTACTTC CASSPRTGEQTQYF
TRBJ1-1 TRBV5-1 . . TGCGCCAGCAGCATTAGACCTCAGGGTACTGAAGCTTTCTTT CASSIRPQGTEAFF
TRBJ1-1 TRBV9 few . TGTGCCAGCAGCGTAGACAGTAACACTGAAGCTTTCTTT CASSVDSNTEAFF
TRBJ2-7 TRBV9 . . TGTGCCAGCAGCGTAGGTGGGACCACCTACGAGCAGTACTTC CASSVGGTTYEQYF
TRBJ1-2 TRBV5-1 . TRBD1 TGCGCCAGCAGCCCCAGGACAGGGGGCGGTGGCTACACCTTC CASSPRTGGGGYTF
TRBJ2-7 TRBV6-1 . TRBD1 TGTGCCAGCAGTCATGTGGGACAGACCTACGAGCAGTACTTC CASSHVGQTYEQYF
TRBJ2-1 TRBV10-3 . . TGTGCCATCAGTGAGTCCTGGGGATCGGGTGAGCAGTTCTTC CAISESWGSGEQFF
TRBJ2-7 TRBV2 . TRBD2 TGTGCCAGCAGCCCTTTTAGCGGGATTTTTTACGAGCAGTACTTC CASSPFSGIFYEQYF